This T cell receptor beta chain was recovered during a study of shared clonotypes between healthy human individuals (dated by TCRdb to 2020 to 2021). In the study overall: The cohort comprised a couple of women and a few men aged 18 to 49 years. To estimate repertoire size and how much clonotypes are shared between individuals, the study performed deep sequencing of blood TCR repertoires from a few healthy adults. To increase sequencing depth and limit assay-specific biases, different laboratories used diverse techniques to prepare libraries and sequence TCR repertoires. For each donor, three plates each were used for CD4 naive and CD4 memory, two plates were used for CD8 naive, and one plate was used for CD8 memory. Leukapheresis yielded between about 0.94 and 8.9 billion PBMCs per donor.

CDR1 and CDR2 are drawn from the germline V gene: SGDLS, YYNGEE. Trimming takes 0 bases from V and 5 bases from J, and the germline ends sit 12 bases apart. The CDR3 has 14 amino acids, counting the end cysteine and phenylalanine. The only DNA kept is the CDR3, 42 bases in frame from the first base. What the research found in general, with its limitations: Because the study included only a small number of donors, the genetic and exposure-history diversity represented was limited. When four donors were compared, the shared fraction of clonotypes was about 5.2% for naive CD4, roughly 3.4% for naive CD8, 2.3% for memory CD4, and 0.35% to 0.4% for memory CD8. Sampling was limited to blood, and TCR repertoires in tissue likely differ from TCR repertoires in blood. Compared with non-shared clonotypes, the clonotypes found in all four sorted-subset donors had higher generation probabilities. Estimated clonotype richness was generally larger for naive than for memory subsets. Rarefaction of sorted-subset datasets indicated incomplete sequencing despite the large sequencing depth. Based on pairwise subsampling, the degree of clonotype sharing among donors was expected to be affected by sequencing depth.

CD8 naive samples were CD45RO-negative cells positively selected for CCR7, giving a CD45RA+CCR7+ population that excluded TemRA cells. The donors were healthy, HIV-negative adults with no recently reported acute infections or vaccinations. Every donor was a Caucasian adult living in Nashville, Tennessee, USA. Blood was collected by leukapheresis, and PBMCs were isolated by Ficoll-Histopaque density gradient centrifugation and then cryopreserved in liquid nitrogen vapor phase. Analytical flow cytometry was used to check the purity and quantity of every magnetically sorted T cell population. From each sorted fraction, genomic DNA was isolated and quantified by UV absorbance on a Nanodrop 2000c. TCR CDR3 regions were amplified from genomic DNA by multiplex PCR using the deep immunoSEQ assay. Extracted genomic DNA from each cell subset was spread evenly across all wells of several immunoSEQ 96-well plates, with each plate serving as a replicate. For sorted subsets, each replicate PCR was loaded with 150 to 250 ng genomic DNA, equivalent to 30,000 or so T cell genomes. The purified libraries were quantified using a Qubit 3.0 fluorometer, sized with a Bioanalyzer 2100, and then quantified again using the KAPA Library Quantification kit. A separate single-read 150-cycle Illumina NextSeq 550 flow cell was used to sequence each immunoSEQ 96-well plate. The original pipeline was this. The immunoSEQ output contained only junctional sequences without quality scores, so filtering could not match that applied to full-length reads. To assign V/J genes and CDR3, sequences were annotated against IMGT germline references using PyIR, a Python wrapper for IgBLAST v1.9. Reads with weak V/J assignments (E-value above 1e-6), missing CDR3, stop codons, out-of-frame junctions, or ambiguous translated residues were removed. V3J clonotypes were defined by identical inferred V gene, J gene, and CDR3 amino acid sequence. To compute the percentage overlap between repertoires, the number of shared unique clonotypes was divided by the size of the smaller repertoire. RTK rarefaction, the Chao1 estimator, and Recon v2.1 estimates of unobserved clonotypes were used to assess repertoire richness. For all TCRbeta clonotypes obtained by the gDNA method from a few donors, generation probabilities were computed with OLGA. Sourced from immuneACCESS, this table was stored by TCRdb with only in-frame sequences that have V and J called. A share of the clones is absent; for the studies checked, an unresolved V gene accounts for under half, and the remainder has no known explanation. That table supplies the V and J calls and clone size; D and trimming were determined from the DNA. For this sample the table gives roughly 2.1 million clones, of which under 95% were detected only once. The ten largest clonotypes hold 1.7% of the sample.

This clone was detected only once. The target of this receptor is not known. No much larger clonotype is one base removed from it; base qualities were not supplied. Sequenced material: naive CD8+ T cells from PBMCs. Reading the label with the study, this specimen's cell subset or site is: CD45RA+CCR7+. The rearranged segments are TRBV9 and TRBJ2-7; TRBD1 is possibly the D segment (6 matching bases). The source is a man aged 18 to 30 in good health. Some clones in this sample may be carry-over from other donors' samples. The CDR3 reads CASSVGTGLDEQYF. The sequenced DNA: TGTGCCAGCAGCGTAGGAACAGGGTTGGACGAGCAGTACTTC.